This T cell receptor beta chain emerged from a study of identical twins (dated by TCRdb to about 2016). About the full investigation: To test whether fetal clonotypes persist, the study used deep sequencing on TCR alpha and beta repertoires from monozygotic twins, unrelated adults of various ages, and cord blood. Replicate twin experiments were performed at different times using different library preparation protocols to rule out contamination.

V is cut by 6 bases and J by 0 bases, and the space between the germline ends is 9 bases. According to the germline V gene, CDR1 reads SNHLY and CDR2 reads FYNNEI. From the cysteine up to the phenylalanine, the CDR3 has a length of 15 residues. The retained sequence is limited to the CDR3, 45 bases, with the frame set at the first base. Every donor in the study was a healthy Caucasian. The twin cohort comprised three pairs of female monozygotic twins, all aged roughly 18 to 30 years. Positive isolation kits from Invitrogen were used to isolate CD4+ and CD8+ T cell populations. In regard to this clonotype: The target of this receptor is not known. The record has no base qualities; no much larger clone is one base away.

To prepare the library, 5' RACE was applied. TCRdb lists the instrument as Illumina HiSeq 2000. Template switching introduced a universal primer binding site; the final cDNA contained a unique molecular identifier, enabling accurate counting of TCR cDNA molecules. First-strand cDNA for TCR alpha and beta chains was synthesized from specific primers in the conserved constant-segment region. To control for contamination, every cDNA library was double barcoded, receiving both a SMART-Mk sample barcode and Illumina barcodes. TruSeq adapter sequences along with Illumina sample barcodes were introduced in two successive PCR steps. TCR alpha and beta cDNA libraries were sequenced on the Illumina HiSeq platform with custom primers. On the authors' methods: MiGEC processed the raw reads to extract unique molecular identifiers, while MiXCR was used to determine the CDR3 positions. Recombination models were inferred per individual with the repgenHMM and IGoR tools using an EM algorithm. The analysis of shared clonotypes was done with the tcR package in R, with sharing normalized by the product of cloneset sizes. To study raw recombination free of thymic and clonal selection effects, out-of-frame nonproductive sequences were analyzed. TCRdb handled the public reads itself, with Q25 trimming in fastp and clone calling in MiXCR, and kept productive beta chains. Rows merge per CDR3 protein into single entries with the most common DNA and genes. The V and J calls reflect TCRdb's pipeline rather than the authors' work. The sample yields approximately 500,000 distinct CDR3 sequences; approximately 24% were counted once. The ten biggest clones cover about 3% of the sample.

On the study overall, not on this receptor specifically: Compared with coincidental sharing between unrelated individuals, out-of-frame TCR alpha sequences shared between twins had an excess of sequences with low generation probability. In beta out-of-frame sequences, excess twin sharing was weaker, because having fewer shared sequences lowered the signal-to-noise ratio. Conclusions relied on cross-sectional statistical analysis, since the same donors could not be followed over many years. Out-of-frame TCR alpha sharing in monozygotic twins was systematically underestimated by recombination models, whereas sharing between unrelated individuals was in agreement with the recombination models. Invariant T cells such as MAIT and iNKT could partly confound zero-insertion analyses, although diverse VJ usage argued against such confounding for most clonotypes. Abundant cord blood beta clonotypes carried fewer insertions; young adult naive repertoires showed a weaker similar trend, while memory repertoires showed none.

The same sample was also used in a study of T cells expressing NK-cell markers. Reported in the second study: In sorted CD3+CD56+NKG2C+, CD3+CD56+NKG2C- and CD3+CD56-NKG2C+ T-cell subsets from 7 or 8 donors, TCR beta-chain repertoires were profiled. Of the eight sequenced donors, seven were found to be HCMV-seropositive and one was found to be HCMV-seronegative. In several experiments an anti-gammadeltaTCR antibody was added to restrict sorting to alphabetaTCR-expressing T cells. In six or seven donors, the dominant CD3+CD56+NKG2C+ clonotypes ranked among the top 10 CD8+ clonotypes, making up about 1.0-7.5% of CD8+ T cells. Those dominant clonotypes were again the most abundant among CD3+CD56-NKG2C+ cells in a handful of donors, at roughly 28.3-60.1%. Whether the expanded NKG2C-expressing T cell clones were specific for HCMV antigens was left unclear. Randomly selected healthy volunteers, three men and five women, were used as the eight sequenced donors. HCMV serostatus was determined by detecting HCMV-specific IgG in serum with a commercial ELISA kit. Reads were demultiplexed and grouped by UMI with MIGEC, and clonotypes were assembled and quantified with MiTCR. Only TCR cDNA sequences supported by at least two reads were kept to exclude erroneous sequences. The tcR package was used for downstream repertoire analysis, and clonotypes were matched between fractions using CDR3 nucleotide sequence together with V segment. VDJmatch was used to annotate antigen specificity against VDJdb, with one amino acid substitution in CDR3 allowed.

The sequenced sample was CD4+ T cells sorted from blood. Recombination joined TRBV2 with TRBJ2-6; tentative D gene TRBD2, with 5 bases matching. The receptor comes from a woman between 18 and 30 years old in good health. The DNA sequence reads TGTGCCAGCAGGGTCGGAGGCTCTGGGGCCAACGTCCTGACTTTC. Protein translation: CASRVGGSGANVLTF.